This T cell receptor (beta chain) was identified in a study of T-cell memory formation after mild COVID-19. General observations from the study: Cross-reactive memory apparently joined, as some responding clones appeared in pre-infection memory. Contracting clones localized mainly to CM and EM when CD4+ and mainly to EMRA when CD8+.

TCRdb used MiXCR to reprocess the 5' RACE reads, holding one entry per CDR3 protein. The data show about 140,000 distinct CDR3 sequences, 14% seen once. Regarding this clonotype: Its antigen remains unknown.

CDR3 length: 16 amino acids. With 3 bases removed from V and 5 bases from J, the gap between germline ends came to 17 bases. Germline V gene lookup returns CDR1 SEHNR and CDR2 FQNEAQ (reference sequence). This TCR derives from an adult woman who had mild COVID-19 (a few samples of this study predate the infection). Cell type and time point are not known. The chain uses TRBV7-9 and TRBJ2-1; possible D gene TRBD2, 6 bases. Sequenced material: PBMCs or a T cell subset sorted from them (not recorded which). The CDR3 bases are TGTGCCAGCAGCTTCCCCAGGGAGACTAGTGACAATGAGCAGTTCTTC. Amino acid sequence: CASSFPRETSDNEQFF.